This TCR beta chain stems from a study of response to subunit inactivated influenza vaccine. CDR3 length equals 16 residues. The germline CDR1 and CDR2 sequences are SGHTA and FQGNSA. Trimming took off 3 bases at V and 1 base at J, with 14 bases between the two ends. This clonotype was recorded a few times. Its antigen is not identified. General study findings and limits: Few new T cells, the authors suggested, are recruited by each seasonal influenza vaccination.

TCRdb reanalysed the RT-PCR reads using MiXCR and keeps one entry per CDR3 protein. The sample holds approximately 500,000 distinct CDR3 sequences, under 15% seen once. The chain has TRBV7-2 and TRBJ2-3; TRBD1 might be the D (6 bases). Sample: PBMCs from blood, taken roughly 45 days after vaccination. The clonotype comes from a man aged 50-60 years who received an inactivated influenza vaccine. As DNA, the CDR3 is TGTGCCAGCAGCTTCCACAGGGCTGTGGGCACAGATACGCAGTATTTT. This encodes CASSFHRAVGTDTQYF.